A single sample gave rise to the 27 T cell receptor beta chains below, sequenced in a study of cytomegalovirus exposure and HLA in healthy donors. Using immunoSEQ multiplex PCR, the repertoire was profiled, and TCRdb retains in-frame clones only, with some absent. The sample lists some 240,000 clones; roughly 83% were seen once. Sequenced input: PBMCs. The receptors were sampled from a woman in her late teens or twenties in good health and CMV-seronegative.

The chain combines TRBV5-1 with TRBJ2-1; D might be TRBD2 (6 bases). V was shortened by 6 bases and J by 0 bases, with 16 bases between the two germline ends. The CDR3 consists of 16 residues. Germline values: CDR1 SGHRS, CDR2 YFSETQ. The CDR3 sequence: CASNPGSGHSYNEQFF. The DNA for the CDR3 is TGCGCCAGCAATCCCGGGAGCGGTCACTCCTACAATGAGCAGTTCTTC.

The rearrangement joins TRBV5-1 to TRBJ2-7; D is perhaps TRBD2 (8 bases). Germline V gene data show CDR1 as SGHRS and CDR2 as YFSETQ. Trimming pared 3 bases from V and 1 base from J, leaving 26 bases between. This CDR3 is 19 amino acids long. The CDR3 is CASSSHSTGFSGVSYEQYF. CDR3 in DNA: TGCGCCAGCAGCTCGCACTCGACAGGGTTTAGCGGGGTTTCCTACGAGCAGTACTTC. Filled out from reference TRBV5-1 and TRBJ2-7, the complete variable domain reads KAGVTQTPRYLIKTRGQQVTLSCSPISGHRSVSWYQQTPGQGLQFLFEYFSETQRNKGNFPGRFSGRQFSNSRSEMNVSTLELGDSALYLCASSSHSTGFSGVSYEQYFGPGTRLTVT.

The CDR3 nucleotides read TGCGCCAGCGGGACTAGCGGGAGTGGCGCAGATACGCAGTATTTT. It is translated as CASGTSGSGADTQYF. The chain couples TRBV5-1 to TRBJ2-3, with 14 bases fitting TRBD2. CDR1 and CDR2 (germline): SGHRS, YFSETQ. V shed 7 bases, J shed 4 bases, and the junction held 5 bases outside the gene matches. The CDR3 runs 15 residues.

The CDR3 nucleotides are TGTGCCAGCAGCGCGGGACGTGGCTACACCTTC. It encodes CASSAGRGYTF. The gene calls are TRBV28 and TRBJ1-2; TRBD1 might be the D (5 bases). The CDR3 covers 11 residues. Germline CDR1 and CDR2: MDHEN and SYDVKM. Deletions cut 6 bases from V and 7 bases from J, with 9 bases between.

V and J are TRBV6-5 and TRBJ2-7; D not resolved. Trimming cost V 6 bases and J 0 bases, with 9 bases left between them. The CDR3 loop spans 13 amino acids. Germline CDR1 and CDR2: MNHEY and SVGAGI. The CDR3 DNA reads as TGTGCCAGCAGGCAGGACGGCTCCTACGAGCAGTACTTC. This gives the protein CASRQDGSYEQYF.

CDR3 amino acids: CASKLSHSMNTEAFF. The CDR3 nucleotides read TGTGCCAGTAAGCTTAGTCACAGCATGAACACTGAAGCTTTCTTT. The V call is TRBV19, the J call TRBJ1-1; no reliable D call. The CDR3 has 15 amino acids. From germline, CDR1 is LNHDA and CDR2 SQIVND (reference sequence). The V and J ends lost 7 bases and 0 bases respectively, with 15 bases between them.

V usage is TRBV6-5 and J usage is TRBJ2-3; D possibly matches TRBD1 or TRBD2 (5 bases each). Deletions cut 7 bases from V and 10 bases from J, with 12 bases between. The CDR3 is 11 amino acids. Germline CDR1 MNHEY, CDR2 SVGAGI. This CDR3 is CASTREGSQYF. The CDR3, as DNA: TGTGCCAGCACCCGCGAGGGGTCGCAGTATTTT.

The CDR3 region has the DNA TGCAGTGCTAGAAACGAGGATGGCTACACCTTC. This codes for CSARNEDGYTF. The chain combines TRBV20-1 with TRBJ1-2; D remains ambiguous. From germline, CDR1 is DFQATT and CDR2 SNEGSKA (reference sequence). Trimming left V 2 bases short and J 6 bases short, with 7 bases between. This CDR3 spans 11 amino acids.

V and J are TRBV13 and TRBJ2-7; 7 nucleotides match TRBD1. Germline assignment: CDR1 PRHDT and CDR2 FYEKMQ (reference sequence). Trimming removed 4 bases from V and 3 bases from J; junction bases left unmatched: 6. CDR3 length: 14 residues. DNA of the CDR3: TGTGCCAGCAGCTCGGGACAGTCCTTCTACGAGCAGTACTTC. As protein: CASSSGQSFYEQYF.

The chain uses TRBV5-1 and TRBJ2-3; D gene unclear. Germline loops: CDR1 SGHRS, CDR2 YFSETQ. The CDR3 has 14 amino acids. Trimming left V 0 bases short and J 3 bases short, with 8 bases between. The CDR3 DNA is TGCGCCAGCAGCTTGGAGCTTAATACAGATACGCAGTATTTT. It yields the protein CASSLELNTDTQYF.

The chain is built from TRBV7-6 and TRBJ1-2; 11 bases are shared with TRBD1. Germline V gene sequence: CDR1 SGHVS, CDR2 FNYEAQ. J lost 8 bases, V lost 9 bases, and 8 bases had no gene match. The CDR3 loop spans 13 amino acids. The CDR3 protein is CASGQGALRGYTF. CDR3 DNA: TGTGCCAGTGGACAGGGGGCATTGCGCGGCTACACCTTC.

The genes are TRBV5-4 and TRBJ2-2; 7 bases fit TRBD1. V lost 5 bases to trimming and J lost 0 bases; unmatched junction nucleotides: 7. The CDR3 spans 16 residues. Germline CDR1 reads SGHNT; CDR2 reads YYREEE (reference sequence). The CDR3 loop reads CASRDRDSTNTGELFF. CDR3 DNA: TGTGCCAGCAGAGACCGGGACAGCACGAACACCGGGGAGCTGTTTTTT.

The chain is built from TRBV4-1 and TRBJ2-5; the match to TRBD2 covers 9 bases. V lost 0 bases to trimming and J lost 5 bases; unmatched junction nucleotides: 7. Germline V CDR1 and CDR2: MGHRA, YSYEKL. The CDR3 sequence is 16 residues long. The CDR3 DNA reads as TGCGCCAGCAGCCAAGAGAGTAGCGGGAGATGGGAGACCCAGTACTTC. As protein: CASSQESSGRWETQYF.

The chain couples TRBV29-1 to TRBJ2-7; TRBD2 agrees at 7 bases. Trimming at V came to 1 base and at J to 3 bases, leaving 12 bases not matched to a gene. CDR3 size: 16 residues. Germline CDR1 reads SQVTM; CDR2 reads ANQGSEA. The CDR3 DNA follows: TGCAGCGTTGAAGTGATTGGGGGGGGGACCAACTACGAGCAGTACTTC. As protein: CSVEVIGGGTNYEQYF.

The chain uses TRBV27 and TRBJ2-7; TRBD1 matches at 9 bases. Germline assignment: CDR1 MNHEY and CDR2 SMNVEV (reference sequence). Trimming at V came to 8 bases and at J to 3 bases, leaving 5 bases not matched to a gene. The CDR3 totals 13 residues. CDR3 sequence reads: CASHGQGRYEQYF. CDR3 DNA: TGTGCCAGCCATGGACAGGGGCGCTACGAGCAGTACTTC.

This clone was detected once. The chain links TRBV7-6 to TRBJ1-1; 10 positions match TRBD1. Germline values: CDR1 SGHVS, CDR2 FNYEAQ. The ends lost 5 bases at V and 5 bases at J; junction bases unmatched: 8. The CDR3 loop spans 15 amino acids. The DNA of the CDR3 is TGTGCCAGCAGCCCGGGACAGGGGTTGAGGACTGAAGCTTTCTTT. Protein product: CASSPGQGLRTEAFF.

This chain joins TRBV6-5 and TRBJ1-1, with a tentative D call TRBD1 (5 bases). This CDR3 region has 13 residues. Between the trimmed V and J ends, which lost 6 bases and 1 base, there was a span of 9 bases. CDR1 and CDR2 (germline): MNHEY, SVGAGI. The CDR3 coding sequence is TGTGCCAGCAGAGTTACAGGGAACACTGAAGCTTTCTTT. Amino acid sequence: CASRVTGNTEAFF.

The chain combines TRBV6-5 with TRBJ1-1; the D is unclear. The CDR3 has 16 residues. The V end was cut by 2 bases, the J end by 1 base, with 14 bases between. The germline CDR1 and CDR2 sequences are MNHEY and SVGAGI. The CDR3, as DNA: TGTGCCAGCAGTTACCGCCGGGCGCCTGGGAACACTGAAGCTTTCTTT. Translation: CASSYRRAPGNTEAFF.

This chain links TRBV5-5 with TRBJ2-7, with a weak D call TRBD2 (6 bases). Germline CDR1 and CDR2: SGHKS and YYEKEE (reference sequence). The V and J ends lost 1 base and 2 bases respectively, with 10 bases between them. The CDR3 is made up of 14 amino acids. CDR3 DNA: TGTGCCAGCAGCTTGTACGGGAGCCCCTACGAGCAGTACTTC. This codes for CASSLYGSPYEQYF.

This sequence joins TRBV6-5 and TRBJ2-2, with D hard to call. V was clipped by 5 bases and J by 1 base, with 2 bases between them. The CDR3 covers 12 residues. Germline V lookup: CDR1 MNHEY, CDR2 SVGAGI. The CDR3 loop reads CASSQNTGELFF. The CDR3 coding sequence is TGTGCCAGCAGTCAGAACACCGGGGAGCTGTTTTTT.

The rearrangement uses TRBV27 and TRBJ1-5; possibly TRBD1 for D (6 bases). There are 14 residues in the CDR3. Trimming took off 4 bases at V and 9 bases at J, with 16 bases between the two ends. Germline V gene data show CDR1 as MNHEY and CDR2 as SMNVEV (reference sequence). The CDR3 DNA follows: TGTGCCAGCAGTTCCGGGACATCGGAGGGGCCCCAGCATTTT. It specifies CASSSGTSEGPQHF.

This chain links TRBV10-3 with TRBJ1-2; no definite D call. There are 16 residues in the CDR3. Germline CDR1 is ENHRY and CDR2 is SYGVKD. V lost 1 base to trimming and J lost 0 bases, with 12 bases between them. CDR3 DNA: TGTGCCATCAGTGAGTTTCAGGTCACCTCTAACTATGGCTACACCTTC. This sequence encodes CAISEFQVTSNYGYTF.

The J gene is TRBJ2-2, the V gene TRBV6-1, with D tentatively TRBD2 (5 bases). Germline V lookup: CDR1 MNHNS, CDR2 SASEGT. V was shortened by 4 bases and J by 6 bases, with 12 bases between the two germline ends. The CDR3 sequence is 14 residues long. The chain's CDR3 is CASSVRGYPGELFF. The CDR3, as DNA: TGTGCCAGCAGTGTGAGAGGGTACCCCGGGGAGCTGTTTTTT.

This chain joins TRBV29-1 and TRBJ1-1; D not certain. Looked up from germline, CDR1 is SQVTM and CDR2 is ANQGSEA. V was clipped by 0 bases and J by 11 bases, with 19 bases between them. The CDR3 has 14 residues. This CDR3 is CSVEESVGKVGAFF. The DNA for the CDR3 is TGCAGCGTTGAAGAGTCGGTTGGGAAGGTCGGGGCTTTCTTT.

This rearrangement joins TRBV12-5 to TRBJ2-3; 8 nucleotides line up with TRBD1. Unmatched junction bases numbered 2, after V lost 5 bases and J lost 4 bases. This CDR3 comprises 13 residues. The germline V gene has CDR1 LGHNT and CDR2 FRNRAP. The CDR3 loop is CASGQGASDTQYF. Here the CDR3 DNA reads TGTGCTAGTGGTCAGGGGGCGTCAGATACGCAGTATTTT.

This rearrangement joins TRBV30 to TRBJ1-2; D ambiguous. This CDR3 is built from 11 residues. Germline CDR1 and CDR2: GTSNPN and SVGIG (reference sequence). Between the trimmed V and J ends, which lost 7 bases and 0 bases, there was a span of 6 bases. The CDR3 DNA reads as TGTGCCTCGCGCCCTAACTATGGCTACACCTTC. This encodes CASRPNYGYTF.

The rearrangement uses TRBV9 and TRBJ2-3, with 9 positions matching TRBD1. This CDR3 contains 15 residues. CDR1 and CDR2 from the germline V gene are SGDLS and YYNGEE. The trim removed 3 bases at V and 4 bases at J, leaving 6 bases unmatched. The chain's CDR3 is CASSEEDRGPDTQYF. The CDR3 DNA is TGTGCCAGCAGCGAGGAGGACAGGGGCCCAGATACGCAGTATTTT.